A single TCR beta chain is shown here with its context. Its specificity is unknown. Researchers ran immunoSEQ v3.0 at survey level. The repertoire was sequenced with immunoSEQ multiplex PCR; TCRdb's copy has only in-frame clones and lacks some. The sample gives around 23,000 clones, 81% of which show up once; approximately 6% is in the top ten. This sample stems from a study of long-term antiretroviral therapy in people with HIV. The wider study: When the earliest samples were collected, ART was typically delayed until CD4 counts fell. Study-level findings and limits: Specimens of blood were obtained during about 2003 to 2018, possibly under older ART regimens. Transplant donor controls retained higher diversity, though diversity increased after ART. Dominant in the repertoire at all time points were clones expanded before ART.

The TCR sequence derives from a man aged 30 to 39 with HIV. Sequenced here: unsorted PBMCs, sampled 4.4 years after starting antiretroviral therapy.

For the CDR3, the DNA is TGTGCCAGCAGTTTAGGGAGGGGGGAAGTTGAAGCTTTCTTT. Translation: CASSLGRGEVEAFF. The V call is TRBV27, the J call TRBJ1-1, with D perhaps TRBD1 (6 bases). Looked up from germline, CDR1 is MNHEY and CDR2 is SMNVEV (reference sequence). V was clipped by 2 bases and J by 7 bases, with 14 bases between them. The CDR3 runs to 14 residues.